This is a list of T cell receptor beta chains from one sample in a study of somatic mutations in cytotoxic T cells in rheumatoid arthritis. Here immunoSEQ multiplex PCR was the method, and the copy in TCRdb shows in-frame clones only, minus some. The table has about 36,000 clones, less than 85% seen once. Specimen: CD8+ T cells sorted from blood. The receptor set was obtained from a man aged 35 to 55 in good health. Each CDR3 is given with its conserved first and last residue. A D gene is named only where the DNA matches it firmly. Clone sizes are given selectively: once, few, many, or a class where the clone is expanded.

TRBD1,TRBJ2-6,TRBV4-1,.,TGCGCCAGCAGCCAAGTGGTGGGGGACAGGGGATGGGCCAACGTCCTGACTTTC,CASSQVVGDRGWANVLTF
.,TRBJ1-2,TRBV6-5,.,TGTGCCAGCAGTTACTCGCCTACAGCTAACTATGGCTACACCTTC,CASSYSPTANYGYTF
.,TRBJ1-2,TRBV5-1,.,TGCGCCAGCAGCCTCGACGGGGCACGATGGAACTATGGCTACACCTTC,CASSLDGARWNYGYTF
.,TRBJ2-1,TRBV9,.,TGTGCCAGCAGCGGGAGGCGCAATGAGCAGTTCTTC,CASSGRRNEQFF
.,TRBJ1-2,TRBV6-6,.,TGTGCCAGCAGTTCTCTAACGGGGGCATATGGCTACACCTTC,CASSSLTGAYGYTF
.,TRBJ1-1,TRBV20-1,.,TGCAGTGCTAAGCGGTCCGAAGCTTTCTTT,CSAKRSEAFF
.,TRBJ1-3,TRBV28,.,TGTGCCAGCAGATCAGCCCTAGAAATTTCCGGAAACACCATATATTTT,CASRSALEISGNTIYF
.,TRBJ2-3,TRBV27,.,TGTGCCAGCAGAAAACAGGGTGACGATACGCAGTATTTT,CASRKQGDDTQYF
.,TRBJ1-1,TRBV30,few,TGTGCCTGGAGTGAGGGAATGAACACTGAAGCTTTCTTT,CAWSEGMNTEAFF
TRBD2,TRBJ2-1,TRBV19,.,TGTGCCAGTAGTATCGGACTAGCGGGAATCTACAATGAGCAGTTCTTC,CASSIGLAGIYNEQFF
.,TRBJ2-5,TRBV7-8,.,TGTGCCAGCAGCTTACTGGGGGCGGGGGAGGCCCAGTACTTC,CASSLLGAGEAQYF
.,TRBJ1-2,TRBV4-1,.,TGCGCCAGCAGCCAGGACCGTGTATCCCCAAGCTACACCTTC,CASSQDRVSPSYTF
.,TRBJ2-5,TRBV7-9,.,TGTGCCAGCAGCTTAGTGACAGGTCAAGAGACCCAGTACTTC,CASSLVTGQETQYF
.,TRBJ2-1,TRBV11-2,.,TGTGCCAGCAGCTTAAGCAATGAGCAGTTCTTC,CASSLSNEQFF
.,TRBJ1-1,TRBV25-1,.,TGTGCCAGCAGTGAATCGGGGTTTGCTGAAGCTTTCTTT,CASSESGFAEAFF
.,TRBJ2-2,TRBV6-5,.,TGTGCCAGCACTCAGGCGCCCGCGGACACCGGGGAGCTGTTTTTT,CASTQAPADTGELFF
.,TRBJ2-1,TRBV7-6,.,TGTGCCAGCAGCTTAACAGGGAAAGGACACAATGAGCAGTTCTTC,CASSLTGKGHNEQFF
.,TRBJ1-1,TRBV5-1,.,TGCGCCAGCAGCCCGCGGGGGAGTACTGAAGCTTTCTTT,CASSPRGSTEAFF
TRBD2,TRBJ2-5,TRBV7-9,.,TGTGCCAGCAGCTTAGATAAAGAGCGGGGAACCCAGTACTTC,CASSLDKERGTQYF
TRBD1,TRBJ1-3,TRBV7-2,.,TGTGCCAGCAGCCCAGGACAGGGGATAGGAAACACCATATATTTT,CASSPGQGIGNTIYF